The clone carrying this T cell receptor beta chain has just a few counts. These data belong to a study of blood T cells in healthy people across ages. The authors ran a second PCR of roughly 6 to 12 cycles using a sample-barcoded 5' primer and a J-beta primer mix. TCRdb reprocessed the 5' RACE reads via MiXCR and lists one record per CDR3 protein. This table has some 750,000 distinct CDR3 sequences, about a fifth appearing once. V was shortened by 1 base and J by 7 bases, with 7 bases between the two germline ends. This CDR3 is built from 13 residues. Germline V gives CDR1 SEHNR, CDR2 FQNEAQ (reference sequence).

This chain links TRBV7-9 with TRBJ1-4; no definite D call. Sequences were obtained from blood. The TCR originated in a man aged 65 to 85 in good health. The CDR3 nucleotides read TGTGCCAGCAGCTTAGTCCGGAGTGAAAAACTGTTTTTT. This codes for CASSLVRSEKLFF.